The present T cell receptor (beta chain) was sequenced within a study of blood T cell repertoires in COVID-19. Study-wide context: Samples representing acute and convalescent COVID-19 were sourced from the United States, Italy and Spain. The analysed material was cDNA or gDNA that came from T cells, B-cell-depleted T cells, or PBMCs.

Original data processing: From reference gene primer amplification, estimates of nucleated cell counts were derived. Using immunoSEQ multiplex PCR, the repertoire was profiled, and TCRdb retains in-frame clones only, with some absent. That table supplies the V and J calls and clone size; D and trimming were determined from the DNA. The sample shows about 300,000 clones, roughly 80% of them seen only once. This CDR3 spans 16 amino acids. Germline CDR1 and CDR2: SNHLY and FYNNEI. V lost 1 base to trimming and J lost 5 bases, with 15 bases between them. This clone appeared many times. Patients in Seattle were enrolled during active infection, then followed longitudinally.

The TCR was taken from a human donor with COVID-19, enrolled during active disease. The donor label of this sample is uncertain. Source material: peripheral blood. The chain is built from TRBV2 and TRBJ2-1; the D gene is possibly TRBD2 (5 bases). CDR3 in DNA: TGTGCCAGCAGTGAAGGGCGCCTAGCTAGGGACAATGAGCAGTTCTTC. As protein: CASSEGRLARDNEQFF. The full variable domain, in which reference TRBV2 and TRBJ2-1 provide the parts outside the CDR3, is EPEVTQTPSHQVTQMGQEVILRCVPISNHLYFYWYRQILGQKVEFLVSFYNNEISEKSEIFDDQFSVERPDGSNFTLKIRSTKLEDSAMYFCASSEGRLARDNEQFFGPGTRLTVL.